This T cell receptor (beta chain) originates from a study of T-cell memory formation after mild COVID-19. Study conclusions and caveats: The second-wave clones peaking on day 37 were not confirmed as SARS-CoV-2-specific. Some responding clones appeared in pre-infection memory, suggesting cross-reactive memory joined. Largely, contracting CD4+ clones fell within CM and EM, and contracting CD8+ clones within EMRA.

5'RACE primed from the constant segment yielded TCR alpha and TCR beta cDNA libraries bearing sample barcodes and UMIs. A single record per CDR3 protein comes from TCRdb applying MiXCR to the 5' RACE reads. The sample lists fewer than 350,000 distinct CDR3 sequences; 14% were seen once. The sample holds many counts of this clonotype. What it binds is unknown. Germline CDR1 is LGHNA and CDR2 is YSLEER. The V end was cut by 0 bases, the J end by 0 bases, with 12 bases between. The CDR3 extends over 18 amino acids. This clonotype was sampled from a man younger than 30 who had mild COVID-19 (a few samples of this study predate the infection). Cell type and time point are not known. The sample was PBMCs or a T cell subset sorted from them (not recorded which). This chain connects TRBV4-3 to TRBJ2-6; the D call may be TRBD1 or TRBD2 (5 bases each). The CDR3 sequence is CASSQDQKGPSGANVLTF. CDR3 bases: TGCGCCAGCAGCCAAGATCAGAAGGGACCCTCTGGGGCCAACGTCCTGACTTTC.